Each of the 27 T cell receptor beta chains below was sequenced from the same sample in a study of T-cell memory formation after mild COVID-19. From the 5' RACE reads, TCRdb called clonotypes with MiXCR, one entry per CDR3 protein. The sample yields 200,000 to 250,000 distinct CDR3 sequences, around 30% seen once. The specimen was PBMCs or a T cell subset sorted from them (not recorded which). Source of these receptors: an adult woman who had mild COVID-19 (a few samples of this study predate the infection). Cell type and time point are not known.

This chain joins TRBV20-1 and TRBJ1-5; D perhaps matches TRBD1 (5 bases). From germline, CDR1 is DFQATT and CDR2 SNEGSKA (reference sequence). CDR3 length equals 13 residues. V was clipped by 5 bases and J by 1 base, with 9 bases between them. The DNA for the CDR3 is TGCAGTGCTCGTAGGGACAGCAATCAGCCCCAGCATTTT. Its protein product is CSARRDSNQPQHF.

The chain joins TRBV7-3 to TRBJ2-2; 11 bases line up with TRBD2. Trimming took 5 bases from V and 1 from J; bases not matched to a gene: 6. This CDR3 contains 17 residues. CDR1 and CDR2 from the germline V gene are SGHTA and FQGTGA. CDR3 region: CASSQMGLAENTGELFF. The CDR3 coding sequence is TGTGCCAGCAGCCAGATGGGACTAGCGGAGAACACCGGGGAGCTGTTTTTT.

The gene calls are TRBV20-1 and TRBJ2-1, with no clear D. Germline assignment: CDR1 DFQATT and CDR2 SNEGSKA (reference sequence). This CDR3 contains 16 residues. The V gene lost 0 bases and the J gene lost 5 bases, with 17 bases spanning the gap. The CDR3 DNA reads TGCAGTGCTAGAGATGTTGGCAATGCCTGGGACAATGAGCAGTTCTTC. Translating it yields CSARDVGNAWDNEQFF.

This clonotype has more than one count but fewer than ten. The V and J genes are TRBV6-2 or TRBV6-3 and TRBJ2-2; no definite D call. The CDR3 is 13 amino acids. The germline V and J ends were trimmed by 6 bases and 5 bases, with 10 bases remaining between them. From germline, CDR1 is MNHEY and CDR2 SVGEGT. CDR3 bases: TGTGCCAGCAGACTCCCTCGGACCGGGGAGCTGTTTTTT. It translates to CASRLPRTGELFF.

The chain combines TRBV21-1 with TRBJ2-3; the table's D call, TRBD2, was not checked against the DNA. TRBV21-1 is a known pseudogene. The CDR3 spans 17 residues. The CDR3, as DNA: TGTGCCAGCAGCAATCCTCGGGGGGCCCTCTGCACAGATACGCAGTATTTT. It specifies CASSNPRGALCTDTQYF.

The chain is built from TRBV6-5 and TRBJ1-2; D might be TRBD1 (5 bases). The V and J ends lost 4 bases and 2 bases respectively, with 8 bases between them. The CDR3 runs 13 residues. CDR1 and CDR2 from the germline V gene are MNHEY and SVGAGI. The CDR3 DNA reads TGTGCCAGCAGTTCGGGGGTGAACTATGGCTACACCTTC. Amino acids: CASSSGVNYGYTF.

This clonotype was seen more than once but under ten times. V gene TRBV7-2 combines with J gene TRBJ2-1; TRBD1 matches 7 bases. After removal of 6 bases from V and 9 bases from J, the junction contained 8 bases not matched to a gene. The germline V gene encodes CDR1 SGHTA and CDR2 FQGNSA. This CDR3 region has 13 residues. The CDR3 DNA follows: TGTGCCAGCAGTCTTACAGGGGCGGGTGAGCAGTTCTTC. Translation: CASSLTGAGEQFF. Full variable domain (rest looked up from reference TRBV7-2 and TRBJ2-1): GAGVSQSPSNKVTEKGKDVELRCDPISGHTALYWYRQSLGQGLEFLIYFQGNSAPDKSGLPSDRFSAERTGGSVSTLTIQRTQQEDSAVYLCASSLTGAGEQFFGPGTRLTVL.

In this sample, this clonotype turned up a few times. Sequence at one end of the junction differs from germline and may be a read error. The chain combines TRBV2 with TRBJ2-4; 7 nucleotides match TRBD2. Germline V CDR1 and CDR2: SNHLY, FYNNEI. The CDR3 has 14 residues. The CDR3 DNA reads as TGTGCCAGCAGGGAAGCGGGACTGGTGAGCATTCAGTACTTC. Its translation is CASREAGLVSIQYF.

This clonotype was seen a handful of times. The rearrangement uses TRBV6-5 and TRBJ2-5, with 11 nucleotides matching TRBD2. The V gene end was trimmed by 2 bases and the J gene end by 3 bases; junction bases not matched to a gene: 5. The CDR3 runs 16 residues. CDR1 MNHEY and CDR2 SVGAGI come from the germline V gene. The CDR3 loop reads CASSYGQLAGEETQYF. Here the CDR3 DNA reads TGTGCCAGCAGTTACGGCCAACTAGCGGGAGAAGAGACCCAGTACTTC.

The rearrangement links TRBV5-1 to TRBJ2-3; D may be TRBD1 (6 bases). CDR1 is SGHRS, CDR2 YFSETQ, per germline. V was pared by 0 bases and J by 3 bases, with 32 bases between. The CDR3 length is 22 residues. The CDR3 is CASSLGRVRTVSTGTVTDTQYF. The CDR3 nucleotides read TGCGCCAGCAGCTTGGGCAGGGTGCGGACAGTTTCGACGGGGACGGTTACAGATACGCAGTATTTT.

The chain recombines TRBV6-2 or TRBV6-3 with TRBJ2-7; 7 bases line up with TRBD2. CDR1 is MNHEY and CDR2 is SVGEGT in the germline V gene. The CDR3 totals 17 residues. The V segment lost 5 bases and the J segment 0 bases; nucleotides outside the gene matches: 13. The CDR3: CASSLRDYWTSSYEQYF. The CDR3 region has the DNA TGTGCCAGCAGTCTCCGGGACTATTGGACCAGCTCCTACGAGCAGTACTTC.

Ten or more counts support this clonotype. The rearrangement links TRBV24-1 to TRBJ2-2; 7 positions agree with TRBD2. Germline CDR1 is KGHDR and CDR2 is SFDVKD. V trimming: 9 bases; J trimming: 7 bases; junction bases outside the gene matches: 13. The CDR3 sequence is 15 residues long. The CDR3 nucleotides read TGTGCCACCGCTGGCAGCGGGAATACGATCGGGGAGCTGTTTTTT. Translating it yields CATAGSGNTIGELFF.

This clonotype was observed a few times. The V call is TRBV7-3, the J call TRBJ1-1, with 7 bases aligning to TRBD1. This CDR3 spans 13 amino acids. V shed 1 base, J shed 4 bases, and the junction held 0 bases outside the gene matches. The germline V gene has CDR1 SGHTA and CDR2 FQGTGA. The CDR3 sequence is CASSLRDSTEAFF. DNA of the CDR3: TGTGCCAGCAGCTTAAGGGACAGCACTGAAGCTTTCTTT.

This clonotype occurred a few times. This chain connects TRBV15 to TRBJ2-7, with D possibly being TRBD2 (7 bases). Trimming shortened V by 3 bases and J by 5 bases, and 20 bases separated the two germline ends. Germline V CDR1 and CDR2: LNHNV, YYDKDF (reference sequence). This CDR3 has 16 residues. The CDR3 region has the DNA TGTGCCACCAGCAGGGGGGGGCGCGAGAAAAGGGACGAGCAGTACTTC. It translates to CATSRGGREKRDEQYF.

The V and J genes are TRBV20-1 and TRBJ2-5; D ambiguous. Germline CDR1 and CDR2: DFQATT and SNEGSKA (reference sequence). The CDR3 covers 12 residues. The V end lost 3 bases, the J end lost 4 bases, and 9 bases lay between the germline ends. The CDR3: CSASLQRETQYF. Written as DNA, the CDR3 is TGCAGTGCTAGTTTACAGAGAGAGACCCAGTACTTC.

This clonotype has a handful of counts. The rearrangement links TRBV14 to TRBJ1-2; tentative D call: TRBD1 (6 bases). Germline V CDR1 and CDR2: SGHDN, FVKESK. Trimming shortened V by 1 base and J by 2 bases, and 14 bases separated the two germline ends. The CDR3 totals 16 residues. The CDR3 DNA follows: TGTGCCAGCAGCCAAGTAGCCGGGGGCGCCAACTATGGCTACACCTTC. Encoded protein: CASSQVAGGANYGYTF.

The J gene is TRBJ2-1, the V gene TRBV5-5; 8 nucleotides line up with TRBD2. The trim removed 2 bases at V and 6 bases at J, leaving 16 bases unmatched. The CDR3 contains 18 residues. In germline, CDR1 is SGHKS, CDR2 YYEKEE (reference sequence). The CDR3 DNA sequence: TGTGCCAGCAGCTTAGGGGGGACTAGGCCCATGGTCTCCAATGAGCAGTTCTTC. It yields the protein CASSLGGTRPMVSNEQFF.

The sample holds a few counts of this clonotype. CDR3 sequence reads: CASSAEQQPQHF. The CDR3 nucleotides are TGTGCCAGCAGTGCCGAACAGCAGCCCCAGCATTTT. The chain employs TRBV25-1 and TRBJ1-5; D gene uncertain. This CDR3 is built from 12 residues. The germline V gene encodes CDR1 MGHDK and CDR2 SYGVNS. V was trimmed by 4 bases and J by 7 bases, leaving 8 bases between them.

CDR3 nucleotides: TGTGCCAGCGGGGGGGGCACAGATACGCAGTATTTT. Translated, it gives CASGGGTDTQYF. This chain connects TRBV7-8 to TRBJ2-3, with TRBD2 identical over 7 bases. Germline CDR1 and CDR2: SGHVS and FQNEAQ. CDR3 size: 12 residues. V lost 8 bases, J lost 1 base, and 0 bases stayed unmatched.

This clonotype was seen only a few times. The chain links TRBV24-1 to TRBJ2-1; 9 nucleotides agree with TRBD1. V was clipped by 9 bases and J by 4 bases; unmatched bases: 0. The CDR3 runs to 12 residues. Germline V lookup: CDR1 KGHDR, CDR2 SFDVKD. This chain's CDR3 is CATGQGYNEQFF. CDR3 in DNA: TGTGCCACCGGACAGGGGTACAATGAGCAGTTCTTC.

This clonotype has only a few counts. The CDR3 nucleotides read TGTGCCAGCAGTTCAGGAACCGGACGGCCTAGGGACACTGAAGCTTTCTTT. Protein sequence: CASSSGTGRPRDTEAFF. V usage is TRBV12-3 or TRBV12-4 and J usage is TRBJ1-1; D gene uncertain. This CDR3 has 17 amino acids. Trimming took 4 bases from V and 3 from J, leaving 21 bases between them.

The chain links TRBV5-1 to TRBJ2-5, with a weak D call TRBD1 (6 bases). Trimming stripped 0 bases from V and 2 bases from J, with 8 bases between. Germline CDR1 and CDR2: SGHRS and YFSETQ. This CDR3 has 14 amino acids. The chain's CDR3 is CASSLGGPQETQYF. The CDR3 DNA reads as TGCGCCAGCAGCTTGGGGGGGCCGCAAGAGACCCAGTACTTC.

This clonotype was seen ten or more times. DNA for the CDR3: TGTGCCAGCGGCCGCCGGGACAGCAACACTGAAGCTTTCTTT. Its translation is CASGRRDSNTEAFF. The chain carries TRBV27 and TRBJ1-1, with 7 nucleotides matching TRBD1. The germline CDR1 and CDR2 sequences are MNHEY and SMNVEV (reference sequence). V lost 8 bases to trimming and J lost 2 bases; unmatched junction nucleotides: 8. This CDR3 has 14 amino acids.

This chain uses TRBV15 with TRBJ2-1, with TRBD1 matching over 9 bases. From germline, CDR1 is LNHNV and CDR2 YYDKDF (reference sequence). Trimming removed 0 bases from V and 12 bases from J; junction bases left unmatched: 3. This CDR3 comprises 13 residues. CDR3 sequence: CATSRDNRGLQFF. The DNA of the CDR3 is TGTGCCACCAGCAGAGATAACAGGGGGCTGCAGTTCTTC.

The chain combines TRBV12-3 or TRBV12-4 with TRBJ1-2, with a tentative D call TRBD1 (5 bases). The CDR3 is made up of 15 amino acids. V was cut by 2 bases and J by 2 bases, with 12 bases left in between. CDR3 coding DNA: TGTGCCAGCAGTTTAAGGCAGGGTGGGAACTATGGCTACACCTTC. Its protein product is CASSLRQGGNYGYTF.

CDR3 coding DNA: TGTGCCAGCAGCTTAGAGGACTTTTCCCCCTATGGCTACACCTTC. Its translation is CASSLEDFSPYGYTF. This chain joins TRBV7-8 and TRBJ1-2; D remains unclear. Germline V gene sequence: CDR1 SGHVS, CDR2 FQNEAQ. The V end was cut by 1 base, the J end by 4 bases, with 13 bases between. This CDR3 is 15 amino acids long.

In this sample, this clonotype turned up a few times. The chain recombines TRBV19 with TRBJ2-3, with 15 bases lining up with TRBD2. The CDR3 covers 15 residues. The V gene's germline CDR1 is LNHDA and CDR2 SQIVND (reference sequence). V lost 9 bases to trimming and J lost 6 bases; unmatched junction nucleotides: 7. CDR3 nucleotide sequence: TGTGCCAGCCGGACTAGCGGGAGGGCCGTGGATACGCAGTATTTT. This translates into CASRTSGRAVDTQYF.